Following are 14 T cell receptor beta chains from one sample sequenced in a study of T cell responses to AZD1222 COVID-19 vaccine (dated by TCRdb to about 2021). This specimen's time point label, interpreted: baseline before first vaccination. Library preparation was by the immunoSEQ multiplex PCR assay. TCRdb re-hosts the immuneACCESS table, in-frame sequences only. Its copies lack some clones; in the studies checked, an unresolved V gene accounts for under half of them, and the cause for the rest is not known. The sample profile shows some 110,000 clones; around 90% of them were found once. Around 8.7% of the sample rests with the top ten. This specimen was peripheral blood, taken on day 0 of AZD1222 vaccination. These receptors were taken from an adult in good health.

The chain is built from TRBV11-2 and TRBJ2-3, with TRBD1 identical over 9 bases. V was pared by 7 bases and J by 2 bases, with 13 bases of the junction left unmatched. The CDR3 is 17 amino acids. Germline V CDR1 and CDR2: SGHAT, FQNNGV. The CDR3 protein is CASTSLWDRAHTDTQYF. CDR3 DNA sequence: TGTGCCAGCACCTCGTTATGGGACAGGGCGCACACAGATACGCAGTATTTT. Full variable domain (outside the CDR3, taken from reference TRBV11-2 and TRBJ2-3): EAGVAQSPRYKIIEKRQSVAFWCNPISGHATLYWYQQILGQGPKLLIQFQNNGVVDDSQLPKDRFSAERLKGVDSTLKIQPAKLEDSAVYLCASTSLWDRAHTDTQYFGPGTRLTVL.

This clone has just one count. The rearrangement links TRBV19 to TRBJ1-5, with D uncertain. CDR1 and CDR2 from the germline V gene are LNHDA and SQIVND (reference sequence). V lost 3 bases and J lost 2, with 14 bases in between. The CDR3 covers 16 residues. This chain's CDR3 is CASSMLGTFGNQPQHF. The CDR3, as DNA: TGTGCCAGTAGTATGCTGGGAACGTTCGGCAATCAGCCCCAGCATTTT.

The count of this clone is one. The chain joins TRBV18 to TRBJ2-5, with D possibly being TRBD1 or TRBD2 (5 bases each). V shed 5 bases and J shed 2 bases, with 12 bases lying between them. CDR3 length: 14 amino acids. CDR1 is KGHSH, CDR2 LQKENI, per germline. CDR3 protein: CASSDRDGQETQYF. The CDR3 nucleotides are TGTGCCAGCTCAGACCGGGACGGACAAGAGACCCAGTACTTC.

V gene TRBV5-1 combines with J gene TRBJ1-3; D remains unclear. Germline V gives CDR1 SGHRS, CDR2 YFSETQ. The V and J ends lost 3 bases and 0 bases respectively, with 7 bases between them. CDR3 length equals 14 residues. CDR3 DNA: TGCGCCAGCAGCTCCGGGTCCTCTGGAAACACCATATATTTT. Translating gives CASSSGSSGNTIYF.

This sequence joins TRBV28 and TRBJ2-7, with D maybe TRBD2 (6 bases). From germline, CDR1 is MDHEN and CDR2 SYDVKM. The V end lost 5 bases, the J end lost 4 bases, and 30 bases lay between the germline ends. The CDR3 is made up of 19 amino acids. CDR3 DNA: TGTGCCAGCAGTCTCCCCTTCGCTGGAGCGGGTTCCAACTTTTACGAGCAGTACTTC. Its translation: CASSLPFAGAGSNFYEQYF.

V gene TRBV15 combines with J gene TRBJ1-4; D is undetermined. This CDR3 has 15 amino acids. Germline V gene data show CDR1 as LNHNV and CDR2 as YYDKDF (reference sequence). With 0 bases removed from V and 8 bases from J, the gap between germline ends came to 13 bases. The CDR3 reads CATSRELGFGEKLFF. CDR3 DNA sequence: TGTGCCACCAGCAGAGAATTAGGATTTGGAGAAAAACTGTTTTTT.

V gene TRBV20-1 combines with J gene TRBJ2-5, with D unclear. This CDR3 is built from 11 residues. Trimming removed 6 bases from V and 5 bases from J, with 10 bases in between. Germline CDR1 and CDR2: DFQATT and SNEGSKA (reference sequence). This CDR3 is CSAPGHETQYF. CDR3 DNA sequence: TGCAGTGCACCGGGCCATGAGACCCAGTACTTC.

The chain is built from TRBV7-2 and TRBJ2-3; perhaps TRBD1 as D (5 bases). V was pared by 1 base and J by 0 bases, with 8 bases between. The CDR3 is 15 amino acids. Germline V gives CDR1 SGHTA, CDR2 FQGNSA. CDR3 amino acids: CASSLDRTSTDTQYF. The DNA for the CDR3 is TGTGCCAGCAGCTTAGACAGGACCAGCACAGATACGCAGTATTTT.

This chain uses TRBV27 with TRBJ2-3, with D perhaps TRBD1 or TRBD2 (6 bases each). Germline lookup yields CDR1 MNHEY and CDR2 SMNVEV (reference sequence). The CDR3 is 15 amino acids. V dropped 8 bases and J dropped 2 bases, with 17 bases sitting between them. The CDR3 protein is CASWDGGPSTDTQYF. CDR3 DNA sequence: TGTGCCAGCTGGGATGGGGGGCCCTCCACAGATACGCAGTATTTT.

The gene calls are TRBV7-9 and TRBJ2-2; a weak D match, TRBD2 (5 bases). CDR1 and CDR2 from the germline V gene are SEHNR and FQNEAQ (reference sequence). This CDR3 spans 16 amino acids. V lost 2 bases to trimming and J lost 4 bases, with 14 bases between them. The CDR3 sequence is CASSLLGGPGTGELFF. CDR3 DNA sequence: TGTGCCAGCAGCTTACTAGGAGGTCCGGGCACCGGGGAGCTGTTTTTT.

The chain combines TRBV18 with TRBJ2-7; the match to TRBD1 covers 8 bases. The CDR3 consists of 15 residues. The ends lost 2 bases at V and 7 bases at J; junction bases unmatched: 10. The V gene's germline CDR1 is KGHSH and CDR2 LQKENI. The CDR3 DNA is TGTGCCAGCTCACCAAATGGGCAGGGGGCGGGAGAGCAGTACTTC. This gives the protein CASSPNGQGAGEQYF. Supplemented by reference TRBV18 and TRBJ2-7, the full variable domain reads NAGVMQNPRHLVRRRGQEARLRCSPMKGHSHVYWYRQLPEEGLKFMVYLQKENIIDESGMPKERFSAEFPKEGPSILRIQQVVRGDSAAYFCASSPNGQGAGEQYFGPGTRLTVT.

The genes are TRBV5-6 and TRBJ1-1, with D uncertain. Germline V lookup: CDR1 SGHDT, CDR2 YYEEEE. Trimming removed 0 bases from V and 7 bases from J, with 4 bases in between. This CDR3 has 11 amino acids. This chain's CDR3 is CASSLVGEAFF. The CDR3 DNA reads TGTGCCAGCAGCTTGGTGGGTGAAGCTTTCTTT.

The V and J genes are TRBV5-6 and TRBJ2-1; 9 bases align to TRBD2. The CDR3 runs 15 residues. Germline V CDR1 and CDR2: SGHDT, YYEEEE. After removal of 4 bases from V and 5 bases from J, the junction contained 7 bases not matched to a gene. The CDR3 here is CASSGGLAIHNEQFF. The CDR3 DNA follows: TGTGCCAGCAGCGGGGGACTAGCCATCCACAATGAGCAGTTCTTC.

The chain couples TRBV5-1 to TRBJ1-4; weak D call: TRBD1 (5 bases). Trimming stripped 4 bases from V and 8 bases from J, with 15 bases between. The CDR3 is 14 residues long. CDR1 is SGHRS and CDR2 is YFSETQ in the germline V gene. The CDR3 nucleotides read TGCGCCAGCAGCCCCAGGGAGCGGGGCGAAAAACTGTTTTTT. It translates to CASSPRERGEKLFF.